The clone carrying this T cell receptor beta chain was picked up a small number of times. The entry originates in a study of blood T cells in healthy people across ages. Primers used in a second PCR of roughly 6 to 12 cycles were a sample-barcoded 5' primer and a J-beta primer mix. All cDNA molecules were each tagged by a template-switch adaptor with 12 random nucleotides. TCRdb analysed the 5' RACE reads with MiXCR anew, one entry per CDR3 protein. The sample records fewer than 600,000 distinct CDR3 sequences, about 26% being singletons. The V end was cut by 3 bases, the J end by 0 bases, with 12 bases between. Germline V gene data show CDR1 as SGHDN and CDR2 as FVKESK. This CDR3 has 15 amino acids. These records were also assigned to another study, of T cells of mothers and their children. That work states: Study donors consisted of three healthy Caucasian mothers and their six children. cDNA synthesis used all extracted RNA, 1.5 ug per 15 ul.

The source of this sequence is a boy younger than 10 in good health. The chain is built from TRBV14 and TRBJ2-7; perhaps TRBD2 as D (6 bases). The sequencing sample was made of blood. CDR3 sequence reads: CASSHKPGGSYEQYF. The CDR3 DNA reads TGTGCCAGCAGCCATAAGCCCGGGGGCTCCTACGAGCAGTACTTC. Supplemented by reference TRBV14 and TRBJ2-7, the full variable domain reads EAGVTQFPSHSVIEKGQTVTLRCDPISGHDNLYWYRRVMGKEIKFLLHFVKESKQDESGMPNNRFLAERTGGTYSTLKVQPAELEDSGVYFCASSHKPGGSYEQYFGPGTRLTVT.